This is a list of T cell receptor beta chains from one sample in a study of blood T cell repertoires in COVID-19. Clones were sequenced by immunoSEQ multiplex PCR, and TCRdb holds only the in-frame ones, with some missing. The data show approximately 190,000 clones, with about 85% seen just once and around 23% held by the top ten. Sequencing was performed on PBMCs or T cells enriched from blood (not recorded which). These receptors all stem from a woman aged 40 to 50 in a cohort exposed to, infected with or recovered from COVID-19 (not recorded which). CDR3s include the opening cysteine and the closing phenylalanine or tryptophan. The order of the fields is V gene, J gene, clone size, D gene, CDR3 DNA, CDR3 protein. D genes are given only for firm matches. Rows give clone size only sometimes, using once, few, many, or a class for an expanded clone.

TRBV4-1	TRBJ1-1	NA	NA	TGCGCCAGCAGCCAAGAATTAACAGCGGACACTGAAGCTTTCTTT	CASSQELTADTEAFF
TRBV28	TRBJ2-7	NA	NA	TGTGCCAGCAGTTTCGTATCCTACGAGCAGTACTTC	CASSFVSYEQYF
TRBV7-2	TRBJ2-7	NA	NA	TGTGCCAGCCAAATCACTCACGGGTTCTACGAGCAGTACTTC	CASQITHGFYEQYF
TRBV7-9	TRBJ1-2	NA	NA	TGTGCCAGCAGCACACAGGGATATGGCTACACCTTC	CASSTQGYGYTF
TRBV7-9	TRBJ1-4	NA	TRBD1	TGTGCCAGCAGCCACCGGGACAGGGGGCCTAATGAAAAACTGTTTTTT	CASSHRDRGPNEKLFF
TRBV15	TRBJ2-3	NA	TRBD1	TGTGCCACCAGCAGATCGCGACAGGGGACAGATACGCAGTATTTT	CATSRSRQGTDTQYF
TRBV28	TRBJ1-1	NA	TRBD1	TGTGCCAGCAGCTCGGACAGGGTGGTAAAGGCTTTCTTT	CASSSDRVVKAFF
TRBV19	TRBJ1-2	NA	TRBD1	TGTGCCAGTAGACCCGGACAGGGACCCTATGGCTACACCTTC	CASRPGQGPYGYTF
TRBV7-8	TRBJ2-3	NA	TRBD2	TGTGCCAGCAGCGGCGGACTAGCGGGACGCACAGATACGCAGTATTTT	CASSGGLAGRTDTQYF
TRBV12-3/TRBV12-4	TRBJ1-1	NA	NA	TGTGCCAGCAGTTTGTTAAACACTGAAGCTTTCTTT	CASSLLNTEAFF
TRBV12-3/TRBV12-4	TRBJ2-2	NA	NA	TGTGCCAGCAGTTTACTTAACACCGGGGAGCTGTTTTTT	CASSLLNTGELFF
TRBV5-6	TRBJ1-5	once	TRBD1	TGTGCCAGCAGCTTCTCAGGGGGCGGTCAGCCCCAGCATTTT	CASSFSGGGQPQHF
TRBV4-1	TRBJ2-3	NA	NA	TGCGCCAGCAGCCAAGTTCGGGCAGATACGCAGTATTTT	CASSQVRADTQYF
TRBV7-9	TRBJ1-2	NA	NA	TGTGCCAGCAGCTTACAGGGGTCTCACCAAAACTATGGCTACACCTTC	CASSLQGSHQNYGYTF
TRBV5-1	TRBJ2-1	NA	NA	TGCGCCACCACGGGGGGCGAGAGCTCCTACAATGAGCAGTTCTTC	CATTGGESSYNEQFF
TRBV6-2/TRBV6-3	TRBJ2-1	NA	NA	TGTGCCAGCAGTTACACCGATTTGGGGGCGGGAGCAGGCAATGAGCAGTTCTTC	CASSYTDLGAGAGNEQFF
TRBV12-3/TRBV12-4	TRBJ1-2	NA	NA	TGTGCCAGCAGTTTAACAGAGAACTATGGCTACACCTTC	CASSLTENYGYTF